This T cell receptor (beta chain) derives from a study of cytomegalovirus exposure and HLA in healthy donors. General study results and limits: Rarity marked most TCR sequences, yet some public TCRs occurred in many donors. Altogether, 150 to 200 TCR beta chains were recorded as cytomegalovirus-associated.

Researchers ran the PCR with 60 Vbeta and 13 Jbeta primers. Method: immunoSEQ multiplex PCR; TCRdb's copy keeps in-frame clones and lacks some. In the table there are roughly 200,000 clones, less than 85% of which are singletons. With 1 base removed from V and 6 bases from J, the gap between germline ends came to 9 bases. The CDR3 runs to 13 residues. Germline CDR1 SNHLY, CDR2 FYNNEI. Comment on this clone: Its antigen remains unidentified.

This clonotype was obtained from a man in his forties in good health and CMV-seronegative. V usage is TRBV2 and J usage is TRBJ1-2; no clear D. The sample comprised PBMCs. As DNA, the CDR3 is TGTGCCAGCAGTGAAGACACGCTGAATGGCTACACCTTC. Residues: CASSEDTLNGYTF.